This T cell receptor (beta chain) stems from a study of T cells in Graves' hyperthyroidism and ophthalmopathy. There were TCR beta CDR3 regions amplified from RNA transcripts. During a first-round RT-PCR of the TCR CDR3, the HTBI primer set was used. TCRdb re-called the multiplex PCR reads through MiXCR, storing one row per CDR3 protein. The sample lists 300,000 or so distinct CDR3 sequences, roughly 17% seen once, with around 34% in the top ten. The table lists this clonotype with many counts. This CDR3 is 14 amino acids long. V was clipped by 5 bases and J by 4 bases, with 14 bases between them. The V and J genes are TRBV12-3 or TRBV12-4 and TRBJ2-5, with a possible D match to TRBD2 (6 bases). The origin of this receptor is a man between 25 and 39 years old with Graves' hyperthyroidism. The sequencing sample was made of blood. DNA of the CDR3: TGTGCCAGCAGTCTGGAGGGTTGGTCAGAGACCCAGTACTTC. It codes for CASSLEGWSETQYF.